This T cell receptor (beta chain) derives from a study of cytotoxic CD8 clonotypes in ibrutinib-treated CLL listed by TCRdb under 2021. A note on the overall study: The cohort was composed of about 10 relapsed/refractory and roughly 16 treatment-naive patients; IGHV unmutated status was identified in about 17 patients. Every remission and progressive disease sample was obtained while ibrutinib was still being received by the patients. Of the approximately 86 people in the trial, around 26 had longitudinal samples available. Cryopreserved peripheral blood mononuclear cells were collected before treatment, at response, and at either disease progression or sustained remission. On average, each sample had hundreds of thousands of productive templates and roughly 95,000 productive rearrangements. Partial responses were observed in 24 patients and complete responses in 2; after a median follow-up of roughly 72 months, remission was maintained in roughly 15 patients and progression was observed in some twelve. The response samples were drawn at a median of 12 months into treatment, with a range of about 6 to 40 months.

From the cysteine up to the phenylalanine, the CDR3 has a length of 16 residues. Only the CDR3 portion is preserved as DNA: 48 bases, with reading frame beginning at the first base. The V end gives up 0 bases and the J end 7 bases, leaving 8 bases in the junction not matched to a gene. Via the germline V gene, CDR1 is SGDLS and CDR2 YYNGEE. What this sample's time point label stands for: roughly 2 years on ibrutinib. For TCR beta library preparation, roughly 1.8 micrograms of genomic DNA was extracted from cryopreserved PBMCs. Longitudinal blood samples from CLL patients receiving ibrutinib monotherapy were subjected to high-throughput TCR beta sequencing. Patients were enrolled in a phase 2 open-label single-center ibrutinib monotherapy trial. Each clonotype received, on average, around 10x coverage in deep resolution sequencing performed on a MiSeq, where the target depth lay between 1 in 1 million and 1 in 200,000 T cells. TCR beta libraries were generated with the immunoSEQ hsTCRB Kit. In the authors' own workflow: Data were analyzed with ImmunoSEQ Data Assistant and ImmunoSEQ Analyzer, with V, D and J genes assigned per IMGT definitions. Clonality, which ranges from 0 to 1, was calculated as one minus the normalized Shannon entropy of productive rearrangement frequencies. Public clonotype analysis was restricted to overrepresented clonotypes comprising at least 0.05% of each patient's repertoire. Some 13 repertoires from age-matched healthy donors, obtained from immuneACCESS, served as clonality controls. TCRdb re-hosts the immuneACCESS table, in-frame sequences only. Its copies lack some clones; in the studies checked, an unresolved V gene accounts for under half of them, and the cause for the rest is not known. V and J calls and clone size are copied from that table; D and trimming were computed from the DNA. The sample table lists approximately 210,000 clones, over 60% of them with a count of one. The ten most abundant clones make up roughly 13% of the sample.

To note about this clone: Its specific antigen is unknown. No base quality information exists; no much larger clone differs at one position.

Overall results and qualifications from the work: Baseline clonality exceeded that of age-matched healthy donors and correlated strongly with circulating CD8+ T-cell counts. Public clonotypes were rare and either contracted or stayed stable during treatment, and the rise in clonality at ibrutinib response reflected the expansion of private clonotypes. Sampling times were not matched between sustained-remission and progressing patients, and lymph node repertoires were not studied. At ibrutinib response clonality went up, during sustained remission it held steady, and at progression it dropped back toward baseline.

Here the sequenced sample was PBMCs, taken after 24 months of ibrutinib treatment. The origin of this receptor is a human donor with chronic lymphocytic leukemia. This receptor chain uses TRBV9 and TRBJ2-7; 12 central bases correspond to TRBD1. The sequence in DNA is TGTGCCAGCAGCGTAGCTGGGGACAGGGGGCCAAGGGAGCAGTACTTC. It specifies CASSVAGDRGPREQYF.